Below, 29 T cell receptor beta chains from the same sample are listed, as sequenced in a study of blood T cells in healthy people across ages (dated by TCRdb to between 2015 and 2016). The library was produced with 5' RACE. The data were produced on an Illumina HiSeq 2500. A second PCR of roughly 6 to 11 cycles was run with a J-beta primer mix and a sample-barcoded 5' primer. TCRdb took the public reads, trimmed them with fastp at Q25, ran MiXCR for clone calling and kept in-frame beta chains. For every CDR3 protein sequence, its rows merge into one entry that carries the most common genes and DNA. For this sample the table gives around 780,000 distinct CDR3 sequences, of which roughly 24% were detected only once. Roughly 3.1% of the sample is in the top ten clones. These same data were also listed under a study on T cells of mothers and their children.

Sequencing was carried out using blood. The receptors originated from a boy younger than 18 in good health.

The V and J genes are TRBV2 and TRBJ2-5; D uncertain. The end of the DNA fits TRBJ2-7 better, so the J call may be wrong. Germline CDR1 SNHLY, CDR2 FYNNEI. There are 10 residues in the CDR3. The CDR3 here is CAGDDGEQYF. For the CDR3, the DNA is TGTGCCGGCGATGATGGCGAGCAGTACTTC.

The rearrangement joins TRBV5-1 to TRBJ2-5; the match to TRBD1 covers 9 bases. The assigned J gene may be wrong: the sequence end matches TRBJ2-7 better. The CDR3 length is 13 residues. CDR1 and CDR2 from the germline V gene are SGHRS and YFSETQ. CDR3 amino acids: CASSWTGAIEQYF. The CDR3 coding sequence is TGCGCCAGCAGCTGGACAGGGGCGATCGAGCAGTACTTC.

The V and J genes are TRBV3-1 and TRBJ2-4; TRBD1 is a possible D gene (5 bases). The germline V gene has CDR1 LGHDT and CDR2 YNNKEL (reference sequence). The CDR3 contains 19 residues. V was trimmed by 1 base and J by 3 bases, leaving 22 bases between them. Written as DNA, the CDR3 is TGTGCCAGCAGCCAAGTCTTTCAGGGTTTCGGCGGTCTCAAAAACATTCAGTACTTC. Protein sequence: CASSQVFQGFGGLKNIQYF.

The CDR3 nucleotides are TGTGCCAGCAGCCAAACTAGCGGGGGGACACTTGGGGGTCAGTACTTC. Protein: CASSQTSGGTLGGQYF. The chain carries TRBV4-2 and TRBJ2-4, with 12 bases fitting TRBD2. Germline V CDR1 and CDR2: LGHNA, YNFKEQ. J was trimmed by 12 bases and V by 2 bases; bases with no gene match: 11. This CDR3 is built from 16 residues.

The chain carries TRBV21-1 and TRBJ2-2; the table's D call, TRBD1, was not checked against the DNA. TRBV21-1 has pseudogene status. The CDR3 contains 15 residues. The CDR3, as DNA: TGTGCCAGCACCAAGGGACAGGGGTGCACCGGGGAGCTGTTTTTT. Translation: CASTKGQGCTGELFF.

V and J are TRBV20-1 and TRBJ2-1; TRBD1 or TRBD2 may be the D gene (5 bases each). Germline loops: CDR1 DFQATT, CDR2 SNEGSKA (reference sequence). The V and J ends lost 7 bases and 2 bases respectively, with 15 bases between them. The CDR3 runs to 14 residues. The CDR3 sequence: CSVHPGTAYNEQFF. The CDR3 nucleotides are TGCAGTGTTCACCCCGGGACGGCCTACAATGAGCAGTTCTTC.

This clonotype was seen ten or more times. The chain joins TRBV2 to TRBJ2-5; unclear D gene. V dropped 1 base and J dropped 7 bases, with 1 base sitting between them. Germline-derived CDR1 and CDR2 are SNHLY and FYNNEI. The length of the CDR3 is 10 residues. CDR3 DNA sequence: TGTGCCAGCAGTGAAGGGACCCAGTACTTC. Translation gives CASSEGTQYF.

CDR3 amino acids: CSATILLSNQPQHF. CDR3 bases: TGCAGTGCAACGATTTTGCTTAGCAATCAGCCCCAGCATTTT. J is TRBJ1-5 and V is TRBV20-1; D gene ambiguous. CDR1 is DFQATT and CDR2 is SNEGSKA in the germline V gene (reference sequence). The CDR3 runs to 14 residues. Trimming stripped 6 bases from V and 0 bases from J, with 12 bases between.

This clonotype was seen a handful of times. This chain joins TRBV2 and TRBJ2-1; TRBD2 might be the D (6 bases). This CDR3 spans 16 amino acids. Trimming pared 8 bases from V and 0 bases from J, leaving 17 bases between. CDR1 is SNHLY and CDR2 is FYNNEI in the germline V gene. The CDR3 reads CASSKEGRVSYNEQFF. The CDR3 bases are TGTGCCAGCTCAAAGGAGGGTAGGGTCTCCTACAATGAGCAGTTCTTC. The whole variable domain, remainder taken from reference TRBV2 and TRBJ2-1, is EPEVTQTPSHQVTQMGQEVILRCVPISNHLYFYWYRQILGQKVEFLVSFYNNEISEKSEIFDDQFSVERPDGSNFTLKIRSTKLEDSAMYFCASSKEGRVSYNEQFFGPGTRLTVL.

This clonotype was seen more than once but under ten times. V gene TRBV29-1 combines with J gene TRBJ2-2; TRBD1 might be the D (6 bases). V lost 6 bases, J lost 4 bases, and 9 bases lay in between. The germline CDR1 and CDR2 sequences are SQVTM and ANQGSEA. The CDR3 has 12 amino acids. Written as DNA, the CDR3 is TGCAGCGTGACACAGGGCACCGGGGAGCTGTTTTTT. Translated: CSVTQGTGELFF.

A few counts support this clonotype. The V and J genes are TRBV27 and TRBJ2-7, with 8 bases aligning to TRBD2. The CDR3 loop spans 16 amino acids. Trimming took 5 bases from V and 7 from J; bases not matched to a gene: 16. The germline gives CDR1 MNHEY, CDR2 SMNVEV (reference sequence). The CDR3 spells CASSPLHSRGVGEQYF. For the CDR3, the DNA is TGTGCCAGCAGTCCGCTCCACTCGCGGGGGGTAGGGGAGCAGTACTTC.

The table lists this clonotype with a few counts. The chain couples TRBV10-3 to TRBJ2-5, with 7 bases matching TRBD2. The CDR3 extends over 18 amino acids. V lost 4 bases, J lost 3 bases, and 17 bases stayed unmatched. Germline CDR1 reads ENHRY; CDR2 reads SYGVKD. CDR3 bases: TGTGCCATCAGTGTGGGGAGACTAGCCGCGGGTTTAGAAGAGACCCAGTACTTC. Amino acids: CAISVGRLAAGLEETQYF.

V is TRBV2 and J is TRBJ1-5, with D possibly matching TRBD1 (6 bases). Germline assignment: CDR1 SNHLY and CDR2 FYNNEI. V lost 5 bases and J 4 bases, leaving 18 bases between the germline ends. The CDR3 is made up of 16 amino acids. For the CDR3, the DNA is TGTGCCAGCAGTCCTCTGGCCGGGACAAGAAATCAGCCCCAGCATTTT. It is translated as CASSPLAGTRNQPQHF. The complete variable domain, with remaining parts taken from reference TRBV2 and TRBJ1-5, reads EPEVTQTPSHQVTQMGQEVILRCVPISNHLYFYWYRQILGQKVEFLVSFYNNEISEKSEIFDDQFSVERPDGSNFTLKIRSTKLEDSAMYFCASSPLAGTRNQPQHFGDGTRLSIL.

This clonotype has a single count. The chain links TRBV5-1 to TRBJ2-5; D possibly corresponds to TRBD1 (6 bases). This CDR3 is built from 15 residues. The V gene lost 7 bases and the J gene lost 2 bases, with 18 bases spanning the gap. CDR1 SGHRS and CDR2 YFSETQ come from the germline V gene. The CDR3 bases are TGCGCCAGCGCCCACCGTCAGGGGCTACAAGAGACCCAGTACTTC. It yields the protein CASAHRQGLQETQYF.

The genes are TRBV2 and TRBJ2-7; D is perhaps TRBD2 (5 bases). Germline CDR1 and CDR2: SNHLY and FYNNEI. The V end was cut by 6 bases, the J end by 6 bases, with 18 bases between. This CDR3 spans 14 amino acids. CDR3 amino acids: CASSPKLQGGEQYF. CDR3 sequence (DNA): TGTGCCAGCAGCCCGAAGCTACAAGGAGGCGAGCAGTACTTC. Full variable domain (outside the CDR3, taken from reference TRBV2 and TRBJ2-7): EPEVTQTPSHQVTQMGQEVILRCVPISNHLYFYWYRQILGQKVEFLVSFYNNEISEKSEIFDDQFSVERPDGSNFTLKIRSTKLEDSAMYFCASSPKLQGGEQYFGPGTRLTVT.

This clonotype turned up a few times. The CDR3: CASTSFPAGGPSYEQYF. CDR3 sequence (DNA): TGTGCCAGCACCTCATTCCCAGCGGGGGGGCCGTCCTACGAGCAGTACTTC. The chain uses TRBV7-6 and TRBJ2-7, with 10 nucleotides matching TRBD2. Germline CDR1 is SGHVS and CDR2 is FNYEAQ. The V gene end was trimmed by 7 bases and the J gene end by 1 base; junction bases not matched to a gene: 13. The length of the CDR3 is 17 residues.

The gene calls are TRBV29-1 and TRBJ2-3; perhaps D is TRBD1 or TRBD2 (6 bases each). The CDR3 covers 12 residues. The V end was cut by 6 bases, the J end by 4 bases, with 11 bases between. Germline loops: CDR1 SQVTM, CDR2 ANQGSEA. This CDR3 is CSVEGGADTQYF. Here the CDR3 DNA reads TGCAGCGTCGAGGGGGGCGCAGATACGCAGTATTTT.

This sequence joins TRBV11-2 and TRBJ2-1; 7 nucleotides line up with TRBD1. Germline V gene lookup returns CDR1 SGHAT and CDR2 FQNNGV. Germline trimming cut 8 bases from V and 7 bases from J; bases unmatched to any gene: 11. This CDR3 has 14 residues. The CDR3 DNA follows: TGTGCCAGCGCGAGGGGGCTAGCCGGAAATGAGCAGTTCTTC. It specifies CASARGLAGNEQFF.

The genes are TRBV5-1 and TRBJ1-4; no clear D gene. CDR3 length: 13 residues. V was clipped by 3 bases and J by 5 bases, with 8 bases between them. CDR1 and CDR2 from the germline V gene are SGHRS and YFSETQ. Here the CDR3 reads CASSSRPNEKLFF. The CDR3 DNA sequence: TGCGCCAGCAGCTCCCGCCCGAATGAAAAACTGTTTTTT.

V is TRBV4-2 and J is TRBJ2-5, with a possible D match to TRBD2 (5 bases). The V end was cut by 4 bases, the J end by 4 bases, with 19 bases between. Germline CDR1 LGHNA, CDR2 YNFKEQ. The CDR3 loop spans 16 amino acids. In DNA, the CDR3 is TGTGCCAGCAGCCGCCCCCTTGAGGAGGAAAGAGAGACCCAGTACTTC. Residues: CASSRPLEEERETQYF.

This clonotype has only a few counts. CDR3 in DNA: TGTGCCAGCAGTGGTCGGACTAGCGGATTTCCCTCCTACGAGCAGTACTTC. It is translated as CASSGRTSGFPSYEQYF. The chain recombines TRBV27 with TRBJ2-7; 10 bases fit TRBD2. This CDR3 has 17 residues. Germline values: CDR1 MNHEY, CDR2 SMNVEV (reference sequence). Trimming cost V 5 bases and J 0 bases; bases outside gene matches: 10.

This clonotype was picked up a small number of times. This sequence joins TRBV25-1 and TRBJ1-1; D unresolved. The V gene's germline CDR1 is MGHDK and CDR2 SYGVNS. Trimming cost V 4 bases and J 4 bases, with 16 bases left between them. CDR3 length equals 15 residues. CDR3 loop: CASSGPRSRGTEAFF. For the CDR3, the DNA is TGTGCCAGCAGTGGCCCCCGGTCCCGGGGCACTGAAGCTTTCTTT.

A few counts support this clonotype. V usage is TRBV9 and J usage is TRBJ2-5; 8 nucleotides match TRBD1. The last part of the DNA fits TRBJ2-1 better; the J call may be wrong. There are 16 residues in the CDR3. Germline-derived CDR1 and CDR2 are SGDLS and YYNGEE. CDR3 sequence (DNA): TGTGCCAGCAGCCCGAGCGACAGGGGTTTCATCCATGAGCAGTTCTTC. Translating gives CASSPSDRGFIHEQFF.

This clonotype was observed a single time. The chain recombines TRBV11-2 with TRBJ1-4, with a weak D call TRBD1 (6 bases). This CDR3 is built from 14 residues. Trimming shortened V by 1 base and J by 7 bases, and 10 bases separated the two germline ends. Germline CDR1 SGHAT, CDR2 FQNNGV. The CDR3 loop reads CASSLAQGPEKLFF. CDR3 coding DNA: TGTGCCAGCAGCTTAGCCCAGGGGCCTGAAAAACTGTTTTTT.

The CDR3 here is CSVSGSFRDEQYF. In DNA form, the CDR3 reads TGCAGCGTTTCCGGGTCATTTAGGGACGAGCAGTACTTC. The rearrangement joins TRBV29-1 to TRBJ2-7; D is unclear. The CDR3 contains 13 residues. Deletions cut 5 bases from V and 5 bases from J, with 16 bases between. From germline, CDR1 is SQVTM and CDR2 ANQGSEA.

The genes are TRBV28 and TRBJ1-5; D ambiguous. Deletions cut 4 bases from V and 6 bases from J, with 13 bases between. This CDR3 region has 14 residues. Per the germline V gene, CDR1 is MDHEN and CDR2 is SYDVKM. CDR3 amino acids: CASSSIYLTQPQHF. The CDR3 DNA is TGTGCCAGCAGTTCCATTTATCTTACTCAGCCCCAGCATTTT. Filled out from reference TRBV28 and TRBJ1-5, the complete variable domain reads DVKVTQSSRYLVKRTGEKVFLECVQDMDHENMFWYRQDPGLGLRLIYFSYDVKMKEKGDIPEGYSVSREKKERFSLILESASTNQTSMYLCASSSIYLTQPQHFGDGTRLSIL.

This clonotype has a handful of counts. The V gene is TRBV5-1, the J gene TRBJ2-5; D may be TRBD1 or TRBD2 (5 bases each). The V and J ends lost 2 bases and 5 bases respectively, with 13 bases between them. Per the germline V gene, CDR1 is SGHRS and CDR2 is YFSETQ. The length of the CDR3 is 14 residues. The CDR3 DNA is TGCGCCAGCAGCTTCGGGGCGAATGGGGAGACCCAGTACTTC. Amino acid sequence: CASSFGANGETQYF.

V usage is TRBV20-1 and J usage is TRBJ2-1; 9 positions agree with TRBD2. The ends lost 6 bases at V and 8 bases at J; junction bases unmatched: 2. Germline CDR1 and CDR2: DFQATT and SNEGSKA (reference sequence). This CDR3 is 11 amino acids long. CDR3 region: CSAGLADEQFF. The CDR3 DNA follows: TGCAGTGCGGGACTAGCAGATGAGCAGTTCTTC.

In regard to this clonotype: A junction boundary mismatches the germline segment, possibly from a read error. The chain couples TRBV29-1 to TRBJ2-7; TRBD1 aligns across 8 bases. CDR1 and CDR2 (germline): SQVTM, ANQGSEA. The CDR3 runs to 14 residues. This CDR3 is CSVLRGTGAYGQYF. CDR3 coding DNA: TGCAGCGTGCTTAGGGGGACAGGAGCATACGGGCAGTACTTC.